This T cell receptor (beta chain) was obtained from a study of T cells in Graves' hyperthyroidism and ophthalmopathy. This CDR3 region has 14 residues. Germline V gene sequence: CDR1 SQVTM, CDR2 ANQGSEA. About this clonotype itself: Its antigen remains unidentified. The junction and the germline gene differ at one end; a read error may be behind it.

Amplified regions were TCR beta CDR3 sequences from RNA transcripts. Using the HTBI primer set, a first-round RT-PCR was run on the TCR CDR3. TCRdb redid the calling of the multiplex PCR reads with MiXCR, one entry per CDR3 protein. The sample includes a few hundred thousand distinct CDR3 sequences, 15% to 20% seen only once; the top ten take around two fifths. General study points: Also found in blood were most expanded thyroid clonotypes above 0.001. Ophthalmopathy was separated from stable hyperthyroidism by a 13 V-J model.

Patients having uncontrolled infection, another autoimmune disease, pregnancy or lactation were not included. Diagnoses were made from clinical symptoms, serum measures (thyroxine and TRAb), thyroid ultrasound and orbital computed tomography. Sequencing used blood. The source is a man younger than 30 with Graves' ophthalmopathy. The chain combines TRBV29-1 with TRBJ2-3; 8 bases map to TRBD1. The CDR3 spells CSVPQGASTDAQYF. For the CDR3, the DNA is TGCAGCGTGCCGCAGGGGGCTAGCACAGATGCGCAGTATTTT.